Presented here are 8 T cell receptor beta chains from one specimen sequenced in a study of blood T cell repertoires in COVID-19. TCRdb's table, derived via immunoSEQ multiplex PCR, lists solely in-frame clones and lacks some. Counted here are 150,000 to 200,000 clones, about 91% occurring once; the ten biggest clones make up more than 3.5%. Material for sequencing was peripheral blood. These receptors were taken from a woman in her 30s with acute or convalescent COVID-19.

The rearrangement joins TRBV24-1 to TRBJ1-2; 10 nucleotides match TRBD1. V was clipped by 12 bases and J by 8 bases; unmatched bases: 8. The CDR3 covers 12 residues. In germline, CDR1 is KGHDR, CDR2 SFDVKD. The CDR3 region is CAAGTGASGYTF. As DNA, the CDR3 is TGTGCCGCCGGGACAGGGGCCTCGGGCTACACCTTC.

The chain links TRBV7-9 to TRBJ1-4; TRBD1 agrees at 8 bases. The germline V gene has CDR1 SEHNR and CDR2 FQNEAQ (reference sequence). The J segment lost 7 bases and the V segment lost 5 bases, leaving 15 bases of the junction unmatched. The CDR3 extends over 17 amino acids. DNA of the CDR3: TGTGCCAGCAGCCTCGGACAGGGAGGGGGATGGCGTGAAAAACTGTTTTTT. The encoded protein is CASSLGQGGGWREKLFF. Based on the CDR3 plus reference TRBV7-9 and TRBJ1-4, the full variable domain is DTGVSQNPRHKITKRGQNVTFRCDPISEHNRLYWYRQTLGQGPEFLTYFQNEAQLEKSRLLSDRFSAERPKGSFSTLEIQRTEQGDSAMYLCASSLGQGGGWREKLFFGSGTQLSVL.

V gene TRBV7-8 combines with J gene TRBJ2-7, with D unclear. The CDR3 runs 12 residues. The germline V gene has CDR1 SGHVS and CDR2 FQNEAQ. Trimming shortened V by 2 bases and J by 7 bases, and 9 bases separated the two germline ends. This CDR3 is CASSLFPNEQYF. Written as DNA, the CDR3 is TGTGCCAGCAGCTTATTTCCCAATGAGCAGTACTTC.

This chain links TRBV5-4 with TRBJ2-1; 7 bases are a match to TRBD1. V dropped 4 bases and J dropped 4; count of bases not matched to a gene: 8. The germline gives CDR1 SGHNT, CDR2 YYREEE (reference sequence). The CDR3 has 15 residues. The CDR3 DNA is TGTGCCAGCAGCCCCCAGGGGGACACATACAATGAGCAGTTCTTC. It codes for CASSPQGDTYNEQFF.

The CDR3 here is CASSPLSDSRTGELFF. The CDR3 bases are TGCGCCAGCAGCCCCCTTTCGGACAGCCGGACCGGGGAGCTGTTTTTT. The chain combines TRBV5-1 with TRBJ2-2; TRBD1 might be the D (6 bases). The germline gives CDR1 SGHRS, CDR2 YFSETQ. The CDR3 runs to 16 residues. V was pared by 4 bases and J by 5 bases, with 18 bases between.

This clone was seen a handful of times. This CDR3 is also generated by other DNA sequences in the sample. V is TRBV5-1 and J is TRBJ2-5, with TRBD1 matching over 10 bases. The CDR3 length is 15 residues. Germline V CDR1 and CDR2: SGHRS, YFSETQ. J gave up 5 bases and V 0 bases, and 4 bases lay outside the gene matches. The CDR3 is CASSLAGTGEETQYF. The CDR3 nucleotides are TGCGCCAGCAGCTTGGCCGGGACAGGGGAGGAGACCCAGTACTTC.

The chain recombines TRBV7-8 with TRBJ2-1; the D gene is possibly TRBD2 (6 bases). The CDR3 sequence is 16 residues long. Germline assignment: CDR1 SGHVS and CDR2 FQNEAQ. With 5 bases removed from V and 1 base from J, the gap between germline ends came to 15 bases. CDR3 protein: CASSPRVGGSYNEQFF. The CDR3 region has the DNA TGTGCCAGCAGCCCCCGTGTGGGAGGATCCTACAATGAGCAGTTCTTC.

This rearrangement joins TRBV18 to TRBJ2-5; tentatively, D is TRBD1 (5 bases). Germline V lookup: CDR1 KGHSH, CDR2 LQKENI. The ends were cut back, 3 bases at V and 4 bases at J, with 15 bases in the middle. This CDR3 region has 15 residues. The DNA of the CDR3 is TGTGCCAGCTCACCGGACCAGGGCGACGGAGAGACCCAGTACTTC. It encodes CASSPDQGDGETQYF.